This T cell receptor (beta chain) was observed in a study of regulatory T cells in long-lasting Graves disease. Germline trimming cut 9 bases from V and 2 bases from J; bases unmatched to any gene: 9. CDR3 length: 15 residues. CDR1 and CDR2 (germline): MNHEY, SVGEGT. Time point: newly diagnosed GD, antithyroid drugs for less than 3 months. Making the TCR library involved RNA that had been extracted from PBMCs. Arm-PCR of CDR3 regions and iRepertoire HTBI primers were used to build TCR beta libraries. TCRdb re-called the multiplex PCR reads through MiXCR, storing one row per CDR3 protein. This sample has 350,000 to 500,000 distinct CDR3 sequences, with approximately 16% found just once. This clonotype was counted many times. These data also formed part of another study, on T cells in Graves' hyperthyroidism and ophthalmopathy.

Sequences were derived from peripheral blood mononuclear cells (PBMCs), sampled at new diagnosis, from a patient treated with antithyroid drugs. This TCR was recovered from a woman in her late teens or twenties with Graves disease. The chain links TRBV6-2 or TRBV6-3 to TRBJ2-3; TRBD2 matches 9 bases. The CDR3 here is CASRRAGGLTDTQYF. The CDR3 nucleotides read TGTGCCAGTCGTCGAGCGGGAGGTCTCACAGATACGCAGTATTTT.